This T cell receptor beta chain was found in a study of blood T cell repertoires in COVID-19. Study at large: T cells, B-cell-depleted T cells, or PBMCs provided the cDNA or gDNA that served as material.

Repertoires were generated with immunoSEQ multiplex PCR, while TCRdb's copy carries only in-frame clones and drops some. The table lists hundreds of thousands of clones, around nine tenths of them singletons. CDR1 and CDR2 (germline): SQVTM, ANQGSEA. CDR3 length: 12 residues. Trimming stripped 6 bases from V and 8 bases from J, with 16 bases between. The specimen was peripheral blood. The chain has TRBV29-1 and TRBJ1-2; D gene ambiguous. The clonotype originates from a woman aged 18-29 years who had recovered from COVID-19. In DNA, the CDR3 is TGCAGCGTCGGGCCCTGGACTGAAGGCTACACCTTC. This gives the protein CSVGPWTEGYTF. Together with reference TRBV29-1 and TRBJ1-2, the CDR3 gives the full variable domain: SAVISQKPSRDICQRGTSLTIQCQVDSQVTMMFWYRQQPGQSLTLIATANQGSEATYESGFVIDKFPISRPNLTFSTLTVSNMSPEDSSIYLCSVGPWTEGYTFGSGTRLTVV.